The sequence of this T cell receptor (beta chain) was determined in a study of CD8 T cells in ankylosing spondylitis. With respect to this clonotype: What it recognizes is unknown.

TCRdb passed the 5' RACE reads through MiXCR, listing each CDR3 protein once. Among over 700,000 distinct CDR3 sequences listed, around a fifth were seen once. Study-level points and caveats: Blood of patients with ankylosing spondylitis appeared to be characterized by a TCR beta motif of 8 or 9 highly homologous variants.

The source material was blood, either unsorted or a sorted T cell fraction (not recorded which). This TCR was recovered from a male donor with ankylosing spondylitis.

CDR3 loop: CASSFDPPLYGYTF. As DNA, the CDR3 is TGTGCCAGCAGTTTCGATCCACCACTATATGGCTACACCTTC. The chain couples TRBV12-3 or TRBV12-4 to TRBJ1-2; D gene unclear. This CDR3 is built from 14 residues. Trimming pared 3 bases from V and 5 bases from J, leaving 13 bases between.